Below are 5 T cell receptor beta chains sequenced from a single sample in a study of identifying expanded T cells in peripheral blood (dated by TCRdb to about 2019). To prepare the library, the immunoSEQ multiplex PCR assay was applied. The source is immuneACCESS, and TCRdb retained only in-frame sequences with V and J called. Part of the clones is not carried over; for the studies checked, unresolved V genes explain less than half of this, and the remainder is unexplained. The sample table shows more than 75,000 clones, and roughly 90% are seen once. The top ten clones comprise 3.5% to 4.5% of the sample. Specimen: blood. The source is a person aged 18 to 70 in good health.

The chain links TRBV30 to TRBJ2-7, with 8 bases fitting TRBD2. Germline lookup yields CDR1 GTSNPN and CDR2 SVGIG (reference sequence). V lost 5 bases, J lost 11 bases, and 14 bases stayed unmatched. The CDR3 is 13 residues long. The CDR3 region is CAWGRDPPGGEYF. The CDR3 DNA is TGTGCCTGGGGCCGGGACCCTCCCGGGGGGGAGTACTTC.

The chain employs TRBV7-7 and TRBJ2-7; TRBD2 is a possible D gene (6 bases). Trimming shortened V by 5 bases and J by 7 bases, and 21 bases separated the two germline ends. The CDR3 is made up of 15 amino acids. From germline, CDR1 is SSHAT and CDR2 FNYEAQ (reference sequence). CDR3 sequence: CASSLGSGRSEEQYF. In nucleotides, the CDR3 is TGTGCCAGCAGCCTGGGGTCAGGGAGGTCGGAAGAGCAGTACTTC.

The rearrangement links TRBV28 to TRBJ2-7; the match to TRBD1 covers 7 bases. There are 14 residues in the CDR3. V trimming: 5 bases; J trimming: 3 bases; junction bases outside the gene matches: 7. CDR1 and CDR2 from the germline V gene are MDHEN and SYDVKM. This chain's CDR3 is CASSPGAGGYEQYF. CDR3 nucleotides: TGTGCCAGCAGTCCCGGGGCAGGGGGCTACGAGCAGTACTTC.

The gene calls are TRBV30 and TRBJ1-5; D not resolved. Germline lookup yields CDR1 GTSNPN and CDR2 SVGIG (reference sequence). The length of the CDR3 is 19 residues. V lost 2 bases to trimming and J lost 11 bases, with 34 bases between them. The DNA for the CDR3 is TGTGCCTGGAGTCCGAGCCCGGGAGGGTTCCGGGTCTTACAATCAGCCCAGCATTTT. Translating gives CAWSPSPGGFRVLQSAQHF.

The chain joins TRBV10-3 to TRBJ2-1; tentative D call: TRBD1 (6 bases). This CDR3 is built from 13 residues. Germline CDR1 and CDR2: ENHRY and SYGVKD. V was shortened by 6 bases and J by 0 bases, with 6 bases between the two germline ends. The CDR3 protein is CAIRDSSYNEQFF. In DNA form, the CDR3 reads TGTGCCATCAGGGACAGCTCCTACAATGAGCAGTTCTTC.